These 2 T cell receptor beta chains were all obtained from the same sample, sequenced in a study of shared T cell receptors in the human thymus. Generated by immunoSEQ multiplex PCR, the TCRdb table keeps only in-frame clones and is missing some. The sample lists hundreds of thousands of clones, about 87% occurring once. Another study also made use of these data, one on human thymus T cells.

The sequenced sample consisted of thymocytes. All receptors derive from a boy less than two years old with a congenital heart defect.

The chain links TRBV29-1 to TRBJ2-1, with no clear D. The CDR3 extends over 12 amino acids. The germline CDR1 and CDR2 sequences are SQVTM and ANQGSEA. Trimming pared 4 bases from V and 4 bases from J, leaving 8 bases between. The CDR3 DNA sequence: TGCAGCGTTGGACTTAGTTACAATGAGCAGTTCTTC. Encoded protein: CSVGLSYNEQFF.

The CDR3 sequence: CASSPPGVFYEQYF. CDR3 coding DNA: TGTGCCAGCAGCCCTCCCGGGGTTTTCTACGAGCAGTACTTC. The chain recombines TRBV28 with TRBJ2-7, with D possibly matching TRBD2 (5 bases). This CDR3 is 14 amino acids long. CDR1 is MDHEN and CDR2 is SYDVKM in the germline V gene. V was clipped by 6 bases and J by 3 bases, with 15 bases between them. Filled out from reference TRBV28 and TRBJ2-7, the complete variable domain reads DVKVTQSSRYLVKRTGEKVFLECVQDMDHENMFWYRQDPGLGLRLIYFSYDVKMKEKGDIPEGYSVSREKKERFSLILESASTNQTSMYLCASSPPGVFYEQYFGPGTRLTVT.